This T cell receptor beta chain was sequenced during a study of beta chain features in type 1 diabetes. Sequencing targeted expressed TCRB transcripts, as all isolated RNA had been reverse transcribed. Here immunoSEQ multiplex PCR was the method, and the copy in TCRdb shows in-frame clones only, minus some. Of hundreds of thousands of clones listed, around 15% are singletons. About this clone: The antigen is undetermined.

Overall study results and limits: When Type 1 diabetes patients were examined, their TCRB CDR3s proved moderately but significantly shorter in all four CD4+ subsets.

The CDR3 is 13 amino acids. J was trimmed by 6 bases and V by 8 bases; bases with no gene match: 3. Germline V gene sequence: CDR1 MDHEN, CDR2 SYDVKM. This chain connects TRBV28 to TRBJ1-4; 10 bases fit TRBD1. Specimen: central memory CD4+ T cells from blood. The TCR was taken from a young man in good health. The CDR3 reads CASGGQGYEKLFF. The CDR3 DNA follows: TGTGCCAGCGGGGGACAGGGGTATGAAAAACTGTTTTTT.